What follows is one T cell receptor (beta chain) and its context. Measured with immunoSEQ multiplex PCR; TCRdb has only the in-frame clones, and not every one. Of roughly 450,000 clones listed, about four fifths are singletons. This entry comes from a study of shared clonotypes between healthy human individuals. The V gene's germline CDR1 is SNHLY and CDR2 FYNNEI. The V and J ends lost 6 bases and 4 bases respectively, with 12 bases between them. CDR3 length: 13 amino acids. This clonotype was sampled from a middle-aged woman in good health. Some clones in this sample may be carry-over from other donors' samples. Material: PBMCs. The chain couples TRBV2 to TRBJ2-5; D possibly matches TRBD1 or TRBD2 (5 bases each). CDR3 region: CASRRGVGETQYF. The CDR3 DNA reads as TGTGCCAGCAGGAGGGGAGTGGGAGAGACCCAGTACTTC.